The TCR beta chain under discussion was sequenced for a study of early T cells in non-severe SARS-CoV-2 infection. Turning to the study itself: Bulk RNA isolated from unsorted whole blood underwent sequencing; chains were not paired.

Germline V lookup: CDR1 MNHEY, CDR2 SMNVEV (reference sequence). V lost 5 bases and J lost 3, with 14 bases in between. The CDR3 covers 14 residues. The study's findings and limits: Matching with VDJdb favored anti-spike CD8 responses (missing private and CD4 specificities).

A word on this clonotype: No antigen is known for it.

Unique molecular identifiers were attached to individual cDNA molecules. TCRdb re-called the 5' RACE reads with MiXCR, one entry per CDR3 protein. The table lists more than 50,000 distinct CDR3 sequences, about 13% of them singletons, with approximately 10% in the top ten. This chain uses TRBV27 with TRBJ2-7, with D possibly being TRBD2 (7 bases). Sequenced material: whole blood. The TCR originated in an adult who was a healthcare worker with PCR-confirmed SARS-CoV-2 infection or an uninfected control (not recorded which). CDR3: CASSHRGADYEQYF. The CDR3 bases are TGTGCCAGCAGTCATCGGGGGGCGGACTACGAGCAGTACTTC.